This T cell receptor beta chain stems from a study of spatial heterogeneity in lung cancer. From germline, CDR1 is MDHEN and CDR2 SYDVKM. The CDR3 loop spans 13 amino acids. The V gene end was trimmed by 2 bases and the J gene end by 4 bases; junction bases not matched to a gene: 2. The time point denotes: sample taken at primary tumor resection. A total of fewer than 80 untreated early-stage non-small cell lung cancer patients served as donors. TCRs were sequenced from unsorted whole RNA of tumor, nontumor lung or PBMC. A distinct unique molecular identifier was carried by each TCR cDNA molecule. TCRdb reprocessed the 5' RACE reads via MiXCR and lists one record per CDR3 protein. The data contain around 26,000 distinct CDR3 sequences, roughly 7.2% of them singletons. This clonotype was detected many times.

The source material was PBMCs, sampled at surgery. V gene TRBV28 combines with J gene TRBJ2-7; TRBD2 matches at 7 bases. The sequence came from a male donor with early-stage non-small cell lung cancer. The CDR3 protein is CASSLGGRYEQYF. CDR3 coding DNA: TGTGCCAGCAGTTTAGGCGGGAGATACGAGCAGTACTTC. Based on the CDR3 plus reference TRBV28 and TRBJ2-7, the full variable domain is DVKVTQSSRYLVKRTGEKVFLECVQDMDHENMFWYRQDPGLGLRLIYFSYDVKMKEKGDIPEGYSVSREKKERFSLILESASTNQTSMYLCASSLGGRYEQYFGPGTRLTVT.